This T cell receptor beta chain was observed in a study of graft-versus-host responses after intestinal transplantation. This clone was picked up one time. Germline values: CDR1 MNHNY, CDR2 SVGAGI (reference sequence). The CDR3 contains 14 residues. Trimming shortened V by 7 bases and J by 5 bases, and 15 bases separated the two germline ends. TCRdb's copy holds only in-frame clones and misses some; the assay was immunoSEQ multiplex PCR. The sample holds roughly 46,000 clones; 90% to 95% are singletons and the top ten take about 5.5%. Sequencing was performed on PBMCs, taken 750 to 850 days after a first intestinal transplant, on the day of a second. The sequence derives from a human patient who received an intestinal transplant, so some T cells may come from the graft donor. The chain couples TRBV6-6 to TRBJ2-1; D is undetermined. The CDR3 here is CASNTRRTDNEQFF. The CDR3, as DNA: TGTGCCAGCAATACCCGTCGGACCGACAATGAGCAGTTCTTC.